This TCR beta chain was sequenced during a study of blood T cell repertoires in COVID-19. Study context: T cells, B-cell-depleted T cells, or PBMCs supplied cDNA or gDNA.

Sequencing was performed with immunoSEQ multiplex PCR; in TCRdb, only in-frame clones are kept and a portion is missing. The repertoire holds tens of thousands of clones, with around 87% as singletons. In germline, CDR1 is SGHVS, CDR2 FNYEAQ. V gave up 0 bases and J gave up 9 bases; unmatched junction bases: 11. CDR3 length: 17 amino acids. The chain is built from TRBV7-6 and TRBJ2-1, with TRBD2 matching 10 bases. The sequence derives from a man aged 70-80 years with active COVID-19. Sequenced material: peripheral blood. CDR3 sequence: CASSLAGGLAGVGEQFF. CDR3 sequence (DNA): TGTGCCAGCAGCTTAGCGGGGGGGCTAGCGGGAGTAGGTGAGCAGTTCTTC.